A single TCR beta chain is shown here with its context. Its specificity is unknown. This sample is part of a study of response to subunit inactivated influenza vaccine. TCRdb independently ran MiXCR on the RT-PCR reads; one entry per CDR3 protein. The sample holds about 580,000 distinct CDR3 sequences; 11% to 15% are singletons and the top ten take around 10%. V gave up 6 bases and J gave up 7 bases, with 25 bases separating them. Germline V lookup: CDR1 DFQATT, CDR2 SNEGSKA (reference sequence). CDR3 length: 16 amino acids. The study's findings and limits: T cells newly recruited by each seasonal influenza vaccination are few, the authors suggested.

The rearrangement uses TRBV20-1 and TRBJ2-1; D gene unclear. This clonotype originated in a man aged 45-65 years who received an inactivated influenza vaccine. The starting material was PBMCs from blood, obtained about 12 days after vaccination. CDR3 nucleotide sequence: TGCAGTGCCCAAAGATCCCTTCCGGGCAAAGGGAATGAGCAGTTCTTC. Translated: CSAQRSLPGKGNEQFF.